The 3 T cell receptor beta chains below were found in one sample sequenced in a study of T cell repertoires in cytomegalovirus infection. From the reads, TCRdb called clonotypes with MiXCR, one entry per CDR3 protein. Of 250,000 to 350,000 distinct CDR3 sequences listed, roughly 26% are singletons. Input material: PBMCs. The receptors were gathered from a human donor in good health (CMV status not recorded). Some clones in this sample may be carry-over from other donors' samples.

The CDR3 spells CASRAGGEDTQYF. The CDR3 DNA reads as TGTGCCAGTAGGGCAGGGGGAGAGGATACGCAGTATTTT. The rearrangement joins TRBV2 to TRBJ2-3; 7 bases line up with TRBD1. After removal of 9 bases from V and 6 bases from J, the junction contained 9 bases not matched to a gene. The CDR3 contains 13 residues. From germline, CDR1 is SNHLY and CDR2 FYNNEI.

The V and J genes are TRBV12-3 or TRBV12-4 and TRBJ1-5; the D is unclear. V was pared by 0 bases and J by 3 bases, with 6 bases between. The CDR3 consists of 14 residues. The CDR3 sequence: CASSLAPTNQPQHF. The CDR3 coding sequence is TGTGCCAGCAGTTTAGCGCCTACCAATCAGCCCCAGCATTTT.

The chain combines TRBV5-1 with TRBJ1-4; no reliable D call. CDR3 length: 15 residues. The ends were cut back, 7 bases at V and 5 bases at J, with 18 bases in the middle. Germline V lookup: CDR1 SGHRS, CDR2 YFSETQ. The DNA for the CDR3 is TGCGCCAGCGGAGGAGGAGGCAGGCAAAATGAAAAACTGTTTTTT. Translated: CASGGGGRQNEKLFF.